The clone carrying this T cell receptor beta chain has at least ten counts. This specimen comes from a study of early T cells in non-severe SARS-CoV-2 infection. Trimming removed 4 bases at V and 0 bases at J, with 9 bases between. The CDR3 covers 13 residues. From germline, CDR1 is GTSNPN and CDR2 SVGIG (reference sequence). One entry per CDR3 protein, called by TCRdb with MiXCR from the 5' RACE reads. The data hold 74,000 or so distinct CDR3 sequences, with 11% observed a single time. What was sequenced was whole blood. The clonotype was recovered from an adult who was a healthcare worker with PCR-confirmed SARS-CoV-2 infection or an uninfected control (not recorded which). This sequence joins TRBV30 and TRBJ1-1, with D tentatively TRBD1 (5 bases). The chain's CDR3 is CAWTRQLNTEAFF. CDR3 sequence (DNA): TGTGCCTGGACCCGACAGTTGAACACTGAAGCTTTCTTT.